A single sample gave rise to the 24 T cell receptor beta chains below, sequenced in a study of T cells in Graves' hyperthyroidism and ophthalmopathy. Authors of the study amplified TCR beta CDR3 regions from RNA transcripts. The study used the HTBI primer set for a first-round RT-PCR of the TCR CDR3. TCRdb processed the multiplex PCR reads anew with MiXCR; each CDR3 protein has one entry. The profile shows fewer than 110,000 distinct CDR3 sequences, 15% to 20% of them singletons. What was sequenced was blood. The origin of the receptors is a woman aged 50 to 65 with Graves' hyperthyroidism.

The chain recombines TRBV20-1 with TRBJ2-4, with 7 bases matching TRBD1. The CDR3 contains 13 residues. CDR1 and CDR2 (germline): DFQATT, SNEGSKA (reference sequence). The V segment lost 5 bases and the J segment 9 bases; nucleotides outside the gene matches: 10. The CDR3 region is CSALQGIGGIQYF. The DNA for the CDR3 is TGCAGTGCTCTACAGGGGATCGGCGGCATTCAGTACTTC.

This clonotype was observed at least ten times. The gene calls are TRBV20-1 and TRBJ1-1; no clear D gene. This CDR3 is 12 amino acids long. Germline assignment: CDR1 DFQATT and CDR2 SNEGSKA (reference sequence). V shed 2 bases and J shed 1 base, with 5 bases lying between them. CDR3 in amino acids: CSARMGNTEAFF. DNA for the CDR3: TGCAGTGCTAGAATGGGGAACACTGAAGCTTTCTTT.

This clonotype was seen at least ten times. The chain carries TRBV13 and TRBJ2-4; TRBD2 aligns across 7 bases. With V trimmed by 6 bases and J by 10 bases, 12 bases remained unmatched. The CDR3 contains 14 residues. Germline lookup yields CDR1 PRHDT and CDR2 FYEKMQ (reference sequence). CDR3 sequence: CASRREGDGGIQYF. The CDR3, as DNA: TGTGCCAGCAGAAGAGAAGGGGACGGGGGGATTCAGTACTTC. Together with reference TRBV13 and TRBJ2-4, the CDR3 gives the full variable domain: AAGVIQSPRHLIKEKRETATLKCYPIPRHDTVYWYQQGPGQDPQFLISFYEKMQSDKGSIPDRFSAQQFSDYHSELNMSSLELGDSALYFCASRREGDGGIQYFGAGTRLSVL.

Ten or more counts support this clonotype. The rearrangement links TRBV3-1 to TRBJ2-5; D not resolved. This CDR3 region has 14 residues. V gave up 1 base and J gave up 5 bases, with 11 bases separating them. Germline V gives CDR1 LGHDT, CDR2 YNNKEL (reference sequence). CDR3 in amino acids: CASSQVTREETQYF. The CDR3 nucleotides are TGTGCCAGCAGCCAAGTAACCCGTGAGGAGACCCAGTACTTC.

This clonotype was seen at least ten times. This chain connects TRBV24-1 to TRBJ2-5, with D perhaps matching TRBD2 (6 bases). Trimming took off 6 bases at V and 5 bases at J, with 18 bases between the two ends. Germline CDR1 KGHDR, CDR2 SFDVKD. The CDR3 is 15 residues long. In DNA, the CDR3 is TGTGCCACCAGTTCCGGGGACGGCGGGGAGGAGACCCAGTACTTC. Translating it yields CATSSGDGGEETQYF.

The sample holds one count of this clonotype. The chain is built from TRBV10-3 and TRBJ1-1; maybe TRBD1 (5 bases). Germline V lookup: CDR1 ENHRY, CDR2 SYGVKD. The CDR3 covers 12 residues. Trimming cost V 5 bases and J 8 bases, with 12 bases left between them. The DNA for the CDR3 is TGTGCCATCAGTATAGACAGATTCGAAGCTTTCTTT. This translates into CAISIDRFEAFF.

This clonotype appeared many times. The chain has TRBV11-2 and TRBJ2-1; no definite D call. Germline CDR1 and CDR2: SGHAT and FQNNGV. Trimming removed 3 bases from V and 0 bases from J, with 12 bases in between. This CDR3 contains 16 residues. The CDR3 spells CASSFDLGDSYNEQFF. The CDR3 DNA reads as TGTGCCAGCAGCTTCGACCTCGGAGACTCCTACAATGAGCAGTTCTTC.

This clonotype was observed at least ten times. The chain recombines TRBV9 with TRBJ2-1; either TRBD1 or TRBD2 may fit D (6 bases each). The CDR3 has 15 residues. The V end lost 4 bases, the J end lost 0 bases, and 11 bases lay between the germline ends. CDR1 is SGDLS, CDR2 YYNGEE, per germline. The CDR3 loop reads CASSPEGDSYNEQFF. The CDR3 nucleotides read TGTGCCAGCAGCCCGGAGGGGGACTCCTACAATGAGCAGTTCTTC.

This clonotype was counted ten times or more. This chain joins TRBV12-3 or TRBV12-4 and TRBJ2-2; a weak D match, TRBD2 (5 bases). V dropped 7 bases and J dropped 6 bases, with 15 bases sitting between them. The length of the CDR3 is 14 residues. The CDR3 here is CASKSIGGSGELFF. CDR3 nucleotide sequence: TGTGCCAGCAAGTCCATTGGAGGCTCCGGGGAGCTGTTTTTT.

The chain has TRBV20-1 and TRBJ1-4, with D perhaps matching TRBD1 (5 bases). Trimming cost V 5 bases and J 7 bases, with 11 bases left between them. Germline V gene sequence: CDR1 DFQATT, CDR2 SNEGSKA (reference sequence). The CDR3 extends over 12 amino acids. CDR3 bases: TGCAGTGCTCCAGGGAAGGGTGAAAAACTGTTTTTT. As protein: CSAPGKGEKLFF.

This clonotype was counted many times. This sequence joins TRBV2 and TRBJ2-2; D gene unclear. V was clipped by 4 bases and J by 4 bases, with 7 bases between them. From germline, CDR1 is SNHLY and CDR2 FYNNEI. The CDR3 spans 13 residues. The CDR3 is CASSVLTTGELFF. The CDR3 DNA sequence: TGTGCCAGCAGTGTTTTGACCACCGGGGAGCTGTTTTTT. The variable domain in full, with the rest retrieved from reference TRBV2 and TRBJ2-2, is EPEVTQTPSHQVTQMGQEVILRCVPISNHLYFYWYRQILGQKVEFLVSFYNNEISEKSEIFDDQFSVERPDGSNFTLKIRSTKLEDSAMYFCASSVLTTGELFFGEGSRLTVL.

This clonotype was detected many times. This rearrangement joins TRBV9 to TRBJ1-1; unclear D gene. The CDR3 runs 13 residues. Looked up from germline, CDR1 is SGDLS and CDR2 is YYNGEE. Trimming took off 7 bases at V and 4 bases at J, with 14 bases between the two ends. This CDR3 is CASSSGGGTEAFF. The DNA of the CDR3 is TGTGCCAGCTCTTCAGGCGGAGGCACTGAAGCTTTCTTT.

This clonotype was seen ten or more times. The rearrangement joins TRBV3-1 to TRBJ1-2; the match to TRBD1 covers 8 bases. Trimming took 0 bases from V and 6 from J; bases not matched to a gene: 9. CDR1 is LGHDT, CDR2 YNNKEL, per germline (reference sequence). The CDR3 has 16 residues. CDR3: CASSQDGNRGGHGYTF. The CDR3 DNA reads TGTGCCAGCAGCCAAGATGGAAACAGGGGGGGCCATGGCTACACCTTC.

In this sample, this clonotype turned up many times. The rearrangement links TRBV3-1 to TRBJ2-5; D remains ambiguous. V was pared by 4 bases and J by 4 bases, with 19 bases between. This CDR3 region has 16 residues. Germline V gene lookup returns CDR1 LGHDT and CDR2 YNNKEL (reference sequence). The DNA of the CDR3 is TGTGCCAGCAGCCCAGGCATGGAAACAGCATCAGAGACCCAGTACTTC. The encoded protein is CASSPGMETASETQYF.

This chain joins TRBV20-1 and TRBJ2-3, with 16 bases matching TRBD2. V shed 6 bases, J shed 6 bases, and the junction held 18 bases outside the gene matches. The CDR3 consists of 19 residues. Germline V gives CDR1 DFQATT, CDR2 SNEGSKA (reference sequence). The CDR3 region has the DNA TGCAGTGCCCCCGGGACCGGGACTAGCGGGAGGGCCTCCTGGGATACGCAGTATTTT. This gives the protein CSAPGTGTSGRASWDTQYF.

This chain uses TRBV6-2 or TRBV6-3 with TRBJ2-7; TRBD2 matches at 9 bases. The length of the CDR3 is 13 residues. CDR1 is MNHEY and CDR2 is SVGEGT in the germline V gene. The ends lost 6 bases at V and 2 bases at J; junction bases unmatched: 2. The CDR3 protein is CASSRLAAYEQYV. The CDR3 bases are TGTGCCAGCAGCAGACTAGCGGCCTACGAGCAGTACGTC.

There are many counts of this clonotype. The gene calls are TRBV20-1 and TRBJ2-1, with 9 positions matching TRBD2. Germline-derived CDR1 and CDR2 are DFQATT and SNEGSKA (reference sequence). There are 13 residues in the CDR3. CDR3 loop: CRGAGLAVDEQFF. CDR3 bases: TGCAGGGGGGCGGGACTAGCTGTTGATGAGCAGTTCTTC.

This clonotype showed up many times. The chain uses TRBV28 and TRBJ2-7; TRBD1 matches at 8 bases. The germline V gene has CDR1 MDHEN and CDR2 SYDVKM. The CDR3 is 15 amino acids. J gave up 5 bases and V 6 bases, and 12 bases lay outside the gene matches. This CDR3 reads CASSNKDREIHEQYF. CDR3 coding DNA: TGTGCCAGCAGCAACAAGGACAGGGAAATCCACGAGCAGTACTTC. Supplemented by reference TRBV28 and TRBJ2-7, the full variable domain reads DVKVTQSSRYLVKRTGEKVFLECVQDMDHENMFWYRQDPGLGLRLIYFSYDVKMKEKGDIPEGYSVSREKKERFSLILESASTNQTSMYLCASSNKDREIHEQYFGPGTRLTVT.

The rearrangement links TRBV5-1 to TRBJ1-1; the D is unclear. The CDR3 is 15 amino acids. V gave up 2 bases and J gave up 8 bases, with 19 bases separating them. Germline V lookup: CDR1 SGHRS, CDR2 YFSETQ. The CDR3 spells CASSLIFGYRTEAFF. The DNA of the CDR3 is TGCGCCAGCAGCTTAATTTTCGGTTACCGCACAGAAGCTTTCTTT.

This clonotype was detected ten times or more. The rearrangement joins TRBV28 to TRBJ1-1, with 8 bases lining up with TRBD1. CDR1 and CDR2 (germline): MDHEN, SYDVKM. This CDR3 contains 12 residues. V gave up 5 bases and J gave up 8 bases; unmatched junction bases: 4. Here the CDR3 DNA reads TGTGCCAGCAGTCTCGGACAGGGAGAAGCTTTCTTT. The encoded protein is CASSLGQGEAFF.

This clonotype was counted at least ten times. This chain joins TRBV27 and TRBJ2-7; 7 bases agree with TRBD2. Trimming took 6 bases from V and 2 from J; bases not matched to a gene: 10. CDR3 size: 15 residues. Germline CDR1 and CDR2: MNHEY and SMNVEV (reference sequence). DNA for the CDR3: TGTGCCAGCAGCCCCCGGGAGCTAGCGGCCTACGAGCAGTACTTC. Translation gives CASSPRELAAYEQYF.

This clonotype has ten or more counts. J is TRBJ2-1 and V is TRBV28; perhaps TRBD2 as D (6 bases). Germline V gene data show CDR1 as MDHEN and CDR2 as SYDVKM. The CDR3 is made up of 9 amino acids. The CDR3: CAAGNEQFF. The CDR3 DNA is TGTGCGGCGGGAAATGAGCAGTTCTTC.

V and J are TRBV29-1 and TRBJ2-1; D unresolved. Germline CDR1 is SQVTM and CDR2 is ANQGSEA. CDR3 length equals 11 residues. The V end lost 8 bases, the J end lost 5 bases, and 10 bases lay between the germline ends. The CDR3 DNA is TGCAGCTCGGACGTCAACAATGAGCAGTTCTTC. Translation: CSSDVNNEQFF.

This clonotype was seen a single time. This rearrangement joins TRBV10-3 to TRBJ2-7; possible D gene TRBD2, 5 bases. The V end was cut by 2 bases, the J end by 2 bases, with 19 bases between. The CDR3 length is 17 residues. Germline CDR1 ENHRY, CDR2 SYGVKD. CDR3 sequence reads: CAISETISAGPTYEQYF. Written as DNA, the CDR3 is TGTGCCATCAGTGAGACCATAAGCGCGGGCCCTACCTACGAGCAGTACTTC.